This section outlines one T cell receptor (beta chain) sequence together with its context. V shed 0 bases and J shed 5 bases, with 12 bases lying between them. This CDR3 region has 16 residues. From germline, CDR1 is SGDLS and CDR2 YYNGEE. This sample is drawn from a study of blood T cell repertoires in COVID-19. This study enrolled people aged about 18 to 100 from around 25 US geographic areas. In the 2 weeks before study entry, exposed participants met a COVID-19 case, which was PCR-confirmed or clinician-diagnosed. TCRdb's table, derived via immunoSEQ multiplex PCR, lists solely in-frame clones and lacks some. The sample has some 240,000 clones; approximately 88% are singletons.

The clonotype was recovered from a woman in her forties who had been exposed to COVID-19. V is TRBV9 and J is TRBJ1-6; perhaps TRBD1 as D (5 bases). Sequencing was performed on PBMCs or T cells enriched from blood (not recorded which). The CDR3 spells CASSVGLGTDNSPLHF. CDR3 coding DNA: TGTGCCAGCAGCGTAGGACTAGGGACGGATAATTCACCCCTCCACTTT.